This TCR beta chain was documented in a study of molecular identifiers for immune sequencing clone quantification. Study-wide results and caveats: In CMV-specific effectors, clones above 20 copies held over 99% of molecules; naive, under 1%.

From roughly 21,000 to 960,000 sorted cells, naive CD8 libraries were generated with 10%, 30% or 50% RNA. Based on a CD8+CD4-CCR7+CD45RA+ profile, naive CD8 T cells were sorted. TCRdb re-called the PCR reads through MiXCR, storing one row per CDR3 protein. This sample yields about 640,000 distinct CDR3 sequences, of which about 20% are seen a single time; around 0.9% belongs to the top ten. A word on this clonotype: Its cognate antigen is unknown.

Germline V gene sequence: CDR1 PRHDT, CDR2 FYEKMQ (reference sequence). CDR3 length: 15 amino acids. Between the trimmed V and J ends, which lost 2 bases and 5 bases, there was a span of 13 bases. The sample taken for sequencing was naive CD8+ T cells from blood, with Jurkat cell RNA spiked in. As for subset: FACS-sorted CD8+CD4-CCR7+CD45RA+ naive T cells. V usage is TRBV13 and J usage is TRBJ2-1; possible D gene TRBD1, 6 bases. The TCR originated in a human donor in good health. Some libraries in this study had Jurkat cell RNA spiked in. The chain's CDR3 is CASSLLMGADNEQFF. For the CDR3, the DNA is TGTGCCAGCAGCTTACTGATGGGGGCTGACAATGAGCAGTTCTTC.